These 20 T cell receptor beta chains originate from one sample sequenced in a study of shared clonotypes between healthy human individuals. The assay was immunoSEQ multiplex PCR, and TCRdb's table has in-frame clones only and misses some. The table has about 2 million clones, roughly 94% seen once. The sample taken for sequencing was naive CD4+ T cells sorted from blood. The subset denotes: CD45RA+ positively selected. The receptor source for this set is a man in his late teens or twenties in good health.

This rearrangement joins TRBV5-8 to TRBJ1-2; 8 nucleotides agree with TRBD1. Trimming took 4 bases from V and 3 from J; bases not matched to a gene: 2. The CDR3 is made up of 13 amino acids. Germline CDR1 SGHTS, CDR2 YDEGEE. DNA of the CDR3: TGTGCCAGCAGCCCGGACAGGGACTATGGCTACACCTTC. Translated: CASSPDRDYGYTF.

The chain joins TRBV14 to TRBJ1-2; D gene unclear. V lost 0 bases and J lost 3, with 11 bases in between. Germline values: CDR1 SGHDN, CDR2 FVKESK. The CDR3 loop spans 15 amino acids. CDR3 amino acids: CASSQDSVPHYGYTF. The CDR3, as DNA: TGTGCCAGCAGCCAAGATTCGGTTCCGCACTATGGCTACACCTTC.

V and J are TRBV10-3 and TRBJ1-1, with D uncertain. The V end lost 0 bases, the J end lost 4 bases, and 12 bases lay between the germline ends. The CDR3 loop spans 15 amino acids. Germline values: CDR1 ENHRY, CDR2 SYGVKD. CDR3 DNA sequence: TGTGCCATCAGTGAGTCGGAAGTTTTGGGCACTGAAGCTTTCTTT. Its translation is CAISESEVLGTEAFF.

The chain couples TRBV4-1 to TRBJ2-7, with 8 nucleotides matching TRBD1. This CDR3 is 15 amino acids long. Per the germline V gene, CDR1 is MGHRA and CDR2 is YSYEKL. V dropped 3 bases and J dropped 5; count of bases not matched to a gene: 9. The CDR3 DNA follows: TGCGCCAGCAGCCAGAAGGGGACAGGAAACCACGAGCAGTACTTC. It codes for CASSQKGTGNHEQYF.

The chain carries TRBV7-9 and TRBJ2-5; TRBD2 might be the D (6 bases). Germline CDR1 reads SEHNR; CDR2 reads FQNEAQ (reference sequence). The CDR3 sequence is 14 residues long. The V end lost 5 bases, the J end lost 4 bases, and 14 bases lay between the germline ends. DNA for the CDR3: TGTGCCAGCAGCGATAGTCAGACTAGAGAGACCCAGTACTTC. This translates into CASSDSQTRETQYF.

Here the CDR3 reads CAWTGSSYEQYF. Here the CDR3 DNA reads TGTGCCTGGACAGGTAGCTCCTACGAGCAGTACTTC. The rearrangement joins TRBV30 to TRBJ2-5; D ambiguous. TRBJ2-7 explains the end of the DNA better; the J call may be wrong. The CDR3 is 12 residues long. Germline assignment: CDR1 GTSNPN and CDR2 SVGIG (reference sequence).

The chain has TRBV19 and TRBJ1-2; D is ambiguous. CDR1 LNHDA and CDR2 SQIVND come from the germline V gene (reference sequence). The CDR3 length is 11 residues. Deletions cut 6 bases from V and 13 bases from J, with 15 bases between. CDR3 bases: TGTGCCAGTAGCCTAGGGAGGGATAGCACCTTC. Protein sequence: CASSLGRDSTF.

The chain uses TRBV10-3 and TRBJ2-1; D gene unclear. V lost 8 bases and J 6 bases, leaving 11 bases between the germline ends. The germline CDR1 and CDR2 sequences are ENHRY and SYGVKD. The CDR3 has 12 amino acids. CDR3 in DNA: TGTGCCATCCAGTCCTCCAGCAATGAGCAGTTCTTC. Protein sequence: CAIQSSSNEQFF.

The chain carries TRBV4-2 and TRBJ2-3, with a possible D match to TRBD1 (5 bases). V lost 4 bases and J lost 3, with 11 bases in between. The CDR3 has 14 amino acids. The germline CDR1 and CDR2 sequences are LGHNA and YNFKEQ. The CDR3 region is CASSLGPRTDTQYF. CDR3 in DNA: TGTGCCAGCAGCCTGGGGCCCCGGACAGATACGCAGTATTTT.

The chain joins TRBV5-1 to TRBJ1-3, with a possible D match to TRBD1 (5 bases). This CDR3 comprises 15 residues. The V end was cut by 4 bases, the J end by 0 bases, with 11 bases between. From germline, CDR1 is SGHRS and CDR2 YFSETQ. The CDR3 DNA reads as TGCGCCAGCAGCGAACCGGGACGCTCTGGAAACACCATATATTTT. Translated: CASSEPGRSGNTIYF.

V usage is TRBV2 and J usage is TRBJ1-5, with a tentative D call TRBD1 (5 bases). The V end lost 8 bases, the J end lost 0 bases, and 11 bases lay between the germline ends. Germline values: CDR1 SNHLY, CDR2 FYNNEI. The CDR3 sequence is 14 residues long. CDR3 bases: TGTGCCAGCTTGGACAAATATAGCAATCAGCCCCAGCATTTT. Amino acids: CASLDKYSNQPQHF.

This clone was detected only once. This chain connects TRBV19 to TRBJ2-1; 12 nucleotides line up with TRBD2. Germline values: CDR1 LNHDA, CDR2 SQIVND (reference sequence). V was clipped by 9 bases and J by 8 bases; unmatched bases: 8. The CDR3 totals 14 residues. Here the CDR3 DNA reads TGTGCCAGCAAGCCTAGCGGGGGGGCCCATGAGCAGTTCTTC. It specifies CASKPSGGAHEQFF. Full variable domain (outside the CDR3, taken from reference TRBV19 and TRBJ2-1): DGGITQSPKYLFRKEGQNVTLSCEQNLNHDAMYWYRQDPGQGLRLIYYSQIVNDFQKGDIAEGYSVSREKKESFPLTVTSAQKNPTAFYLCASKPSGGAHEQFFGPGTRLTVL.

This rearrangement joins TRBV5-4 to TRBJ2-2; weak D call: TRBD1 (5 bases). Germline CDR1 and CDR2: SGHNT and YYREEE (reference sequence). Trimming took 4 bases from V and 6 from J, leaving 16 bases between them. CDR3 length: 15 residues. This chain's CDR3 is CASSMAQGLAGELFF. Written as DNA, the CDR3 is TGTGCCAGCAGCATGGCTCAGGGATTAGCCGGGGAGCTGTTTTTT.

Notes on this clone: This same CDR3 is encoded by further DNA sequences in the sample. The chain recombines TRBV5-6 with TRBJ2-2; possible D gene TRBD2, 5 bases. From germline, CDR1 is SGHDT and CDR2 YYEEEE. This CDR3 comprises 15 residues. V lost 0 bases, J lost 5 bases, and 11 bases lay in between. The DNA for the CDR3 is TGTGCCAGCAGCTTGGGAGGGCGCAGTACCGGGGAGCTGTTTTTT. This translates into CASSLGGRSTGELFF. The full variable domain, in which reference TRBV5-6 and TRBJ2-2 provide the parts outside the CDR3, is DAGVTQSPTHLIKTRGQQVTLRCSPKSGHDTVSWYQQALGQGPQFIFQYYEEEERQRGNFPDRFSGHQFPNYSSELNVNALLLGDSALYLCASSLGGRSTGELFFGEGSRLTVL.

The chain recombines TRBV6-5 with TRBJ2-4; D gene uncertain. Looked up from germline, CDR1 is MNHEY and CDR2 is SVGAGI. This CDR3 contains 13 residues. V was trimmed by 11 bases and J by 0 bases, leaving 11 bases between them. The CDR3 reads CACGSVAKNIQYF. The CDR3 DNA reads TGTGCCTGCGGTTCCGTAGCCAAAAACATTCAGTACTTC.

This chain links TRBV7-2 with TRBJ2-7; TRBD2 might be the D (6 bases). The ends were cut back, 1 base at V and 0 bases at J, with 19 bases in the middle. Germline CDR1 SGHTA, CDR2 FQGNSA. The CDR3 consists of 18 residues. CDR3: CASSLELTVSGYSYEQYF. Here the CDR3 DNA reads TGTGCCAGCAGCTTAGAACTTACGGTTAGCGGATACTCCTACGAGCAGTACTTC.

The chain uses TRBV30 and TRBJ1-1; possible D gene TRBD1, 5 bases. This CDR3 has 13 amino acids. CDR1 and CDR2 (germline): GTSNPN, SVGIG (reference sequence). V lost 4 bases to trimming and J lost 4 bases, with 13 bases between them. CDR3 in DNA: TGTGCCTGGACCAGGGATAGGGGCACTGAAGCTTTCTTT. Translation: CAWTRDRGTEAFF.

The rearrangement uses TRBV5-6 and TRBJ2-3; D is uncertain. CDR3 size: 15 residues. Germline CDR1 and CDR2: SGHDT and YYEEEE. V lost 2 bases to trimming and J lost 2 bases, with 12 bases between them. The CDR3: CASSFIGQNTDTQYF. The CDR3 DNA follows: TGTGCCAGCAGCTTTATTGGGCAGAACACAGATACGCAGTATTTT.

V gene TRBV11-2 combines with J gene TRBJ1-6; D is unclear. The CDR3 contains 11 residues. CDR1 and CDR2 (germline): SGHAT, FQNNGV. V shed 3 bases and J shed 14 bases, with 8 bases lying between them. CDR3 loop: CASSLKESLHF. CDR3 sequence (DNA): TGTGCCAGCAGCTTGAAGGAGTCCCTCCACTTT.

The gene calls are TRBV6-5 and TRBJ1-1; D is possibly TRBD1 (5 bases). The V and J ends lost 4 bases and 11 bases respectively, with 11 bases between them. The CDR3 runs 11 residues. CDR1 and CDR2 from the germline V gene are MNHEY and SVGAGI. As DNA, the CDR3 is TGTGCCAGCAGTTCCGGGACTCGGGCTTTCTTT. Protein sequence: CASSSGTRAFF.